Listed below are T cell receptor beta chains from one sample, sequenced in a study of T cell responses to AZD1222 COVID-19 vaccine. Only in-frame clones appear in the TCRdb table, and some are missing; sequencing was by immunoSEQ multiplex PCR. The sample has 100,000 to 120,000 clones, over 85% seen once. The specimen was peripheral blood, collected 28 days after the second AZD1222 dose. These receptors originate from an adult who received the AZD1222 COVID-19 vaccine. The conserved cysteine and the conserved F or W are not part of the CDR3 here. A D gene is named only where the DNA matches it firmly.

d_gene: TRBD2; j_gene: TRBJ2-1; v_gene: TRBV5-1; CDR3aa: ASSPGGLVYNEQF
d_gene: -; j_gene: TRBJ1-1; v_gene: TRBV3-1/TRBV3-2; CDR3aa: ASSQVVGDLMNTEAF
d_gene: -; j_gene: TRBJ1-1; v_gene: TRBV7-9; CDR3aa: ASRPKGWSTEAF
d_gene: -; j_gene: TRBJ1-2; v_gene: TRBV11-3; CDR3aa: ASSLDGGQARNYGYT
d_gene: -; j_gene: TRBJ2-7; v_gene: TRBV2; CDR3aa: ASSEWQLVSYEQY
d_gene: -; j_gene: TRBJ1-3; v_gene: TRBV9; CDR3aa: ASSVASQGLGNTIY
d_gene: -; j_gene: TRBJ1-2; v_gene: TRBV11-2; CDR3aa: ASSLAGDYGYT
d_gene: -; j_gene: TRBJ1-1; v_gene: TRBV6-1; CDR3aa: ASSEEVEASRGTEAF
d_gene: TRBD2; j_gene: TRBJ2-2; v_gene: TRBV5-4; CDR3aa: ASSFPSGRGVGELF
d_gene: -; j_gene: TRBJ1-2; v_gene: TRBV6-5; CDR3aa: AILSGRHPYGYT
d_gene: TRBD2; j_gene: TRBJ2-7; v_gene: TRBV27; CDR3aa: ASSLTSGSSYEQY
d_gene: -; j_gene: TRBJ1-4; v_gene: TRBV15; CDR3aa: ATSRFRGTTNEKLF
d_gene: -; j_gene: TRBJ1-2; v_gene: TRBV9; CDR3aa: ASSVANDLYGYT
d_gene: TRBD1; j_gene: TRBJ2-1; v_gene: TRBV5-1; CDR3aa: ASRETGDPYNEQF
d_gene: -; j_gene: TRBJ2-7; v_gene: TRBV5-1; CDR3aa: ASSLVPTGEQY
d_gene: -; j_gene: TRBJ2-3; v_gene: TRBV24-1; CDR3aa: ATSEKTGNTQY
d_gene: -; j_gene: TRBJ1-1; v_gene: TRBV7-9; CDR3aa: ASSQRNTEAF
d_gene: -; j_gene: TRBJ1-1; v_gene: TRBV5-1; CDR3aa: ASSLQGGKNTEAF
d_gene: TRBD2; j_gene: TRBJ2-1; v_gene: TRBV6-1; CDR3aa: ASSDFSGRVNEQF
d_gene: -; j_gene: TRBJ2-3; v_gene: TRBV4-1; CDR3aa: ASSQEPPSADTQY
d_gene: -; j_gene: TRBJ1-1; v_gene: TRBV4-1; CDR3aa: ASSQGFSNMNTEAF
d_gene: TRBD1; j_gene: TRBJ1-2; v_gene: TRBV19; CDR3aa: ASRDPDRVGYGYT
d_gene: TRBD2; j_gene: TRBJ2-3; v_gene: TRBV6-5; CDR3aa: ASSTGTSGLDTQY
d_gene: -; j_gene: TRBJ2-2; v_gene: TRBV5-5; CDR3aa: ASSYPAGRGNTGELF
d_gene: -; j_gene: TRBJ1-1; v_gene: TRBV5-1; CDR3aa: ASSLVGATEAF
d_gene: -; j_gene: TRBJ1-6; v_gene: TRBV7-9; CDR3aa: ASSSTGSRNSPLH
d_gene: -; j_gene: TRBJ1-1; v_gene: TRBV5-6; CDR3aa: ASSFGTFEAF
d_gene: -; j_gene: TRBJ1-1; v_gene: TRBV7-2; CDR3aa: ASSFNTNTEAF
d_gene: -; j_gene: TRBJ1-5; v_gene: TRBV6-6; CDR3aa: ASSPAMGGNQPQH
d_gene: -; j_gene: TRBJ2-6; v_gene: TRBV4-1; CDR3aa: ASSQDSGANVLT
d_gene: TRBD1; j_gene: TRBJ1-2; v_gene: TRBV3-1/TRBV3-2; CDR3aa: ASSQDRGRGMYGYT
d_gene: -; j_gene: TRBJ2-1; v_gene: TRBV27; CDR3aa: ASSVAADNEQF
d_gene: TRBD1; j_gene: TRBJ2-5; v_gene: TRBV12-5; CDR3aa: ASGTGTGETQY
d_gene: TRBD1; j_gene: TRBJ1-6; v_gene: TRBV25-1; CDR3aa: ASSEATGTGYRAPLH
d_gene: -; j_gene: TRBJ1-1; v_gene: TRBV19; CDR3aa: ASSMTHREDTEAF
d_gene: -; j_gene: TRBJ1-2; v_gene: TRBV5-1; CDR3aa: ASRGTDTTDNNYGYT
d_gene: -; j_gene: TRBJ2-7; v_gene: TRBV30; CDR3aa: AWSVIPYEQY
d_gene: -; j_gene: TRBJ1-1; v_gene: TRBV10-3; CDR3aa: AIQSAWDTEAF
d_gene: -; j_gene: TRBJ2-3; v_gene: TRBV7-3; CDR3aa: ASSLPGASGTDTQY
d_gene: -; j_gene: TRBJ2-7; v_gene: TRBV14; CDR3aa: ASSQTGYEQY
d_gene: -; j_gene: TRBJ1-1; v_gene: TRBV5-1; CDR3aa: ASSWGQGGDTEAF
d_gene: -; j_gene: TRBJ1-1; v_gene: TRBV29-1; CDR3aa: SVLPPGLWENTEAF
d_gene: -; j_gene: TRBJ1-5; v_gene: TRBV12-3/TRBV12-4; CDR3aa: ASSLRENQPQH
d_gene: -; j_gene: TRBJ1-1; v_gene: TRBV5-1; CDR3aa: ASSLASGRTVAF
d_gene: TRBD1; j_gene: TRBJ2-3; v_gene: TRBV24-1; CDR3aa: ATSDFTPGTGGRDTQY
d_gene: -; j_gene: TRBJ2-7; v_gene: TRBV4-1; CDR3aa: ASSQVGRAGNYEQY
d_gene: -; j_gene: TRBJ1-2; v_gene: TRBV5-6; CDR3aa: ASSYFLGAGYGYT
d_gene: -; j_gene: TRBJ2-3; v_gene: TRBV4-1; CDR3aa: ASSQGMMADTQY
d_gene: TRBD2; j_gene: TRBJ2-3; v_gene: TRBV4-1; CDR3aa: ASSQDPLTSGREQY
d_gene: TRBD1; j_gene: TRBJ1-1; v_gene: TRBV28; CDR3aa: ASSFKGAPRTEAF
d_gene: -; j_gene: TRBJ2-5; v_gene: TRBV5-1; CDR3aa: ASGGTLQETQY